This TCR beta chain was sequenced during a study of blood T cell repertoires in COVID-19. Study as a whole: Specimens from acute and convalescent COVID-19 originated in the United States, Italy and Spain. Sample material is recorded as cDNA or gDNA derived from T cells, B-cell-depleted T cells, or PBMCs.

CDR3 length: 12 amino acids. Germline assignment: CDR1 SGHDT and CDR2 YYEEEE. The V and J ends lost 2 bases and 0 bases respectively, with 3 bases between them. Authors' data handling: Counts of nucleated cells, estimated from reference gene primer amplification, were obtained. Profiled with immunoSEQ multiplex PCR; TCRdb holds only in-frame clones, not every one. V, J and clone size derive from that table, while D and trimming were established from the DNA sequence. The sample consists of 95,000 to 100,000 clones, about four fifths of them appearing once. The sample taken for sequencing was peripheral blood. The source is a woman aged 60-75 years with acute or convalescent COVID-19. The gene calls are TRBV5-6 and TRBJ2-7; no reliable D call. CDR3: CASSLASYEQYF. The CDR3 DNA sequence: TGTGCCAGCAGCTTAGCCTCCTACGAGCAGTACTTC.